These 9 T cell receptor beta chains were sequenced from one sample in a study of a mutant IDH1 vaccine in newly diagnosed glioma. These receptors' antigens are unknown. The time point here: week 35, safety follow-up. Mutant IDH1 20-mer peptide, at 300 ug, made up each vaccine dose, with topical imiquimod. Only in-frame clones appear in the TCRdb table, and some are missing; sequencing was by immunoSEQ multiplex PCR. The sample contains roughly 60,000 clones, roughly 74% of which appear only once. Sequences were derived from PBMCs, sampled from a glioma patient whose treatment included an IDH1 peptide vaccine. These receptors were collected from a middle-aged man with glioma.

The table lists this clone with a few counts. This rearrangement joins TRBV9 to TRBJ2-1, with D possibly matching TRBD1 (6 bases). Germline V CDR1 and CDR2: SGDLS, YYNGEE. This CDR3 has 15 amino acids. The V end was cut by 4 bases, the J end by 0 bases, with 11 bases between. The CDR3 DNA is TGTGCCAGCAGCTACCGGGACAACTCCTACAATGAGCAGTTCTTC. Protein: CASSYRDNSYNEQFF.

The gene calls are TRBV7-2 and TRBJ2-1; 8 bases agree with TRBD2. CDR3 length equals 15 residues. V lost 5 bases to trimming and J lost 6 bases; unmatched junction nucleotides: 9. The germline CDR1 and CDR2 sequences are SGHTA and FQGNSA. In DNA form, the CDR3 reads TGTGCCAGCAGCCCTCCGGGCCTAGCGGGCAATGAGCAGTTCTTC. Protein sequence: CASSPPGLAGNEQFF.

This CDR3 reads CASRPNFGGGLSYEQYF. In DNA form, the CDR3 reads TGTGCCAGCCGCCCCAACTTCGGGGGGGGGTTATCCTACGAGCAGTACTTC. The gene calls are TRBV5-6 and TRBJ2-7; 8 bases align to TRBD2. The germline gives CDR1 SGHDT, CDR2 YYEEEE. The V and J ends lost 7 bases and 1 base, in that order; junction bases with no gene match: 16. The CDR3 is 17 residues long.

The rearrangement uses TRBV7-6 and TRBJ2-5; D tentatively fits TRBD1 or TRBD2 (5 bases each). The germline CDR1 and CDR2 sequences are SGHVS and FNYEAQ. This CDR3 region has 14 residues. V lost 4 bases and J lost 5, with 14 bases in between. The chain's CDR3 is CASSSGRTSETQYF. For the CDR3, the DNA is TGTGCCAGCAGCTCGGGACGGACCAGCGAGACCCAGTACTTC.

This clone was seen more than once but under ten times. This rearrangement joins TRBV23-1 to TRBJ1-5, with TRBD1 as a possible D gene (6 bases). TRBV23-1 is an open reading frame, and its role is uncertain. The CDR3 consists of 17 residues. V was cut by 2 bases and J by 4 bases, with 18 bases left in between. The CDR3, as DNA: TGCGCCAGCAGTCAACCGATACAGGGCAACCTTAATCAGCCCCAGCATTTT. Encoded protein: CASSQPIQGNLNQPQHF.

V and J are TRBV7-3 and TRBJ2-6; D perhaps matches TRBD2 (6 bases). This CDR3 region has 16 residues. V shed 5 bases and J shed 0 bases, with 11 bases lying between them. Looked up from germline, CDR1 is SGHTA and CDR2 is FQGTGA. CDR3 nucleotide sequence: TGTGCCAGCAGCCCCATGGGGGGCTCTGGGGCCAACGTCCTGACTTTC. Translating it yields CASSPMGGSGANVLTF.

The chain carries TRBV29-1 and TRBJ2-1, with 11 bases matching TRBD2. Germline trimming cut 8 bases from V and 4 bases from J; bases unmatched to any gene: 4. The CDR3 length is 13 residues. Germline assignment: CDR1 SQVTM and CDR2 ANQGSEA. This CDR3 reads CSSTSGEYNEQFF. The CDR3 DNA sequence: TGCAGCTCGACTAGCGGGGAGTACAATGAGCAGTTCTTC.

The gene calls are TRBV6-5 and TRBJ2-5; the match to TRBD2 covers 10 bases. Germline values: CDR1 MNHEY, CDR2 SVGAGI. The CDR3 runs 15 residues. The V gene end was trimmed by 7 bases and the J gene end by 4 bases; junction bases not matched to a gene: 9. The CDR3 loop is CASTRGLATRETQYF. The CDR3 nucleotides are TGTGCCAGCACCCGGGGACTAGCGACAAGAGAGACCCAGTACTTC.

This clone was observed a few times. The V gene is TRBV7-3, the J gene TRBJ2-7; 11 positions match TRBD2. Germline CDR1 and CDR2: SGHTA and FQGTGA. The CDR3 is 15 residues long. With 1 base clipped from V and 4 bases from J, the junction kept 3 bases outside the gene matches. CDR3 sequence (DNA): TGTGCCAGCAGCTTAAACCCTAGCGGGGGGTACGAGCAGTACTTC. Encoded protein: CASSLNPSGGYEQYF.